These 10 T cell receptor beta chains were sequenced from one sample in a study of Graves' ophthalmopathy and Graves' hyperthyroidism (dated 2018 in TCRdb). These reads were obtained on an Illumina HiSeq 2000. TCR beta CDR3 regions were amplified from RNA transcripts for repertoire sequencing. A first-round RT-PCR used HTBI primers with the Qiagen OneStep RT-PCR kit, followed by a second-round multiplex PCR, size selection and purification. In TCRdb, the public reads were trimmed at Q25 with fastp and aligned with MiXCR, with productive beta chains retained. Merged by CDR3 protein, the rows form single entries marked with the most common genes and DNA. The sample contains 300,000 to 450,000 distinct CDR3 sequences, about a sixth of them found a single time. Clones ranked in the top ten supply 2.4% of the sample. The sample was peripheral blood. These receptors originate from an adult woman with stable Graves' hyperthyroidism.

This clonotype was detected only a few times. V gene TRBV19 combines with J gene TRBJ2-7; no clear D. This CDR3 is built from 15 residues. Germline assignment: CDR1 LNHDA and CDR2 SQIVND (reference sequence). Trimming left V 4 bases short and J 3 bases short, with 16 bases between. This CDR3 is CASSTGVFGNYEQYF. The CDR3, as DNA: TGTGCCAGTAGTACCGGTGTATTTGGAAACTACGAGCAGTACTTC.

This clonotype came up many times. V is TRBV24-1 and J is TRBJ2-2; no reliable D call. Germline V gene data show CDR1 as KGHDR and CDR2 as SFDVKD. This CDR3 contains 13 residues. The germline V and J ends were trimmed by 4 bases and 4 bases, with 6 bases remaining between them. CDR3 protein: CATSEYSTGELFF. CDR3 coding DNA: TGTGCCACCAGTGAATACAGCACCGGGGAGCTGTTTTTT.

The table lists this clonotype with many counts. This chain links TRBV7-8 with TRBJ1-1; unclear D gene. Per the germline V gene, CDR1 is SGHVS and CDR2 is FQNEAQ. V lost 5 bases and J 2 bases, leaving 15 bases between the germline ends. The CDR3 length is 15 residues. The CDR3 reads CASSTLTWTNTEAFF. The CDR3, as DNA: TGTGCCAGCAGCACCCTGACATGGACTAACACTGAAGCTTTCTTT.

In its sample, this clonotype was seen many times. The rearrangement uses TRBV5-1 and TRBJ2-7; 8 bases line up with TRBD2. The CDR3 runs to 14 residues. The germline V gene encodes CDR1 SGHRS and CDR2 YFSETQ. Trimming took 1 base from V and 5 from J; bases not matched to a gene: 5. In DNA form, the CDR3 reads TGCGCCAGCAGCTTGCGACTAGCGTTCGACGAGCAGTACTTC. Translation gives CASSLRLAFDEQYF.

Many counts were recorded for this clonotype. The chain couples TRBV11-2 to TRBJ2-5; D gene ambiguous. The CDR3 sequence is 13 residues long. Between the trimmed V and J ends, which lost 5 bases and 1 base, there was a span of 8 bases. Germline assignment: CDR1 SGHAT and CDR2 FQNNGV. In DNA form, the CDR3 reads TGTGCCAGCAGCCCCCTCCCCCAAGAGACCCAGTACTTC. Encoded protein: CASSPLPQETQYF.

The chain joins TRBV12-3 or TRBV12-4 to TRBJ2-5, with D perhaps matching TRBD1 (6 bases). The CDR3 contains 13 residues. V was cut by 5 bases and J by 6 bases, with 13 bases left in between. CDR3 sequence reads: CASSPGARKTQYF. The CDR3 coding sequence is TGTGCCAGCAGTCCAGGGGCGAGGAAGACCCAGTACTTC.

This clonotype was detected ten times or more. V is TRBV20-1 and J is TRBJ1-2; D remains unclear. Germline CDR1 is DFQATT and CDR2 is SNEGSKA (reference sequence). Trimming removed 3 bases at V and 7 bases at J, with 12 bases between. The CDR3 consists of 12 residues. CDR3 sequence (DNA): TGCAGTGCTAGCAGTGGAGGGAGTGGCTACACCTTC. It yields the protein CSASSGGSGYTF.

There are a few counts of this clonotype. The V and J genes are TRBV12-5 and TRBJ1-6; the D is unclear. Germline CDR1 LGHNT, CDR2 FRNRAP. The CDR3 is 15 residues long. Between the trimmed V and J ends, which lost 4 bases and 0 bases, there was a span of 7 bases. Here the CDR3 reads CASGYSGSYNSPLHF. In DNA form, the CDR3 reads TGTGCTAGTGGTTACAGTGGCTCCTATAATTCACCCCTCCACTTT.

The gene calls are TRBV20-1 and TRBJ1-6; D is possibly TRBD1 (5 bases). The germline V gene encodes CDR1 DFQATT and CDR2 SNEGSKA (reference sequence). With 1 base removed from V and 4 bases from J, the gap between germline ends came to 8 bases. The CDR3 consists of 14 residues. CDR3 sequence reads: CSARVPGYNSPLHF. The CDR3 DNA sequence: TGCAGTGCTAGAGTCCCAGGGTATAATTCACCCCTCCACTTT.

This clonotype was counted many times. The CDR3 loop reads CSVVRGQEQYF. CDR3 bases: TGCAGCGTTGTGAGGGGGCAGGAGCAGTACTTC. The chain employs TRBV29-1 and TRBJ2-7; TRBD1 agrees at 7 bases. Trimming at V came to 4 bases and at J to 7 bases, leaving 4 bases not matched to a gene. Germline CDR1 SQVTM, CDR2 ANQGSEA. The CDR3 has 11 residues.